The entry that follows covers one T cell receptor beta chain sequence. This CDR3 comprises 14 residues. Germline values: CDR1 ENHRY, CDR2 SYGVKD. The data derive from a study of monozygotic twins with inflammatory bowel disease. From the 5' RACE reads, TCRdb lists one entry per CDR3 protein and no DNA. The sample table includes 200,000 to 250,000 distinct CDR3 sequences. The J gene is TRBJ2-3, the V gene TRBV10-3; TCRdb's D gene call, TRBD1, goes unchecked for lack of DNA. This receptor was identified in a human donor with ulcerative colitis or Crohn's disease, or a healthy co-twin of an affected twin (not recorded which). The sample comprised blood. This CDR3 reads CAISEWGGETTQYF.